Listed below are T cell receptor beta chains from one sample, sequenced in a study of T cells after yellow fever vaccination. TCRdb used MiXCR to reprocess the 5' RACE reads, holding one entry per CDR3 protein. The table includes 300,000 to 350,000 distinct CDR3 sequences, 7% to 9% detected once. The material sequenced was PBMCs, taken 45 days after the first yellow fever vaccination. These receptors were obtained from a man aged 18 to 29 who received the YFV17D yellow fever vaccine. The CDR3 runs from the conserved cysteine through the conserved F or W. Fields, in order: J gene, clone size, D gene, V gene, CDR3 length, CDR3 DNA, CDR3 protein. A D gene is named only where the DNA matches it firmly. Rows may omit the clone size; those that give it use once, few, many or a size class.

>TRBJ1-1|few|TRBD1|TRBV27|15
TGTGCCAGCAGTTCAGCGACAGGGGGGACCACTGAAGCTTTCTTT
CASSSATGGTTEAFF
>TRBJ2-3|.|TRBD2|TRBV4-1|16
TGCGCCAGCAGCGCGCCGACTAGCGGGGAGGTAGATACGCAGTATTTT
CASSAPTSGEVDTQYF
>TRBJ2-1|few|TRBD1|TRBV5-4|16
TGTGCCAGCAGCTTGTGGGGACAGGGCGCAAACAATGAGCAGTTCTTC
CASSLWGQGANNEQFF
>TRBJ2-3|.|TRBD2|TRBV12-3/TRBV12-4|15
TGTGCCAGCAGCACCCCCGGGACTAGTCCAGATACGCAGTATTTT
CASSTPGTSPDTQYF
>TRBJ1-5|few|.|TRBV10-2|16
TGCGCCAGCAGTGAGGGACAGAGAGCAATTGGACAGCCCCAGCATTTT
CASSEGQRAIGQPQHF
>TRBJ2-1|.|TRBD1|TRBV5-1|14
TGCGCCAGCAGCTTAGGACAGGTAGGCGATGAGCAGTTCTTC
CASSLGQVGDEQFF
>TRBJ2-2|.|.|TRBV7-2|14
TGTGCCAGCAGCTCGAGGGTACGCACCGGGGAGCTGTTTTTT
CASSSRVRTGELFF
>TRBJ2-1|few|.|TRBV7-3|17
TGTGCCAGCAGCAGGACCGACACGGGGATTTCCTACAATGAGCAGTTCTTC
CASSRTDTGISYNEQFF
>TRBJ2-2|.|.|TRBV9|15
TGTGCCAGCAGCGCCCGGACAGTAAACACCGGGGAGCTGTTTTTT
CASSARTVNTGELFF
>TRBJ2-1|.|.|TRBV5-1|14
TGCGCCAGCAGCTTGGTCAGGGAAGACGATGAGCAGTTCTTC
CASSLVREDDEQFF
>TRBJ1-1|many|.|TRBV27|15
TGTGCCAGCAGTTTAACCGGACAGCTGAACACTGAAGCTTTCTTT
CASSLTGQLNTEAFF
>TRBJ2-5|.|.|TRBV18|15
TGTGCCAGCTCACCCGGCGCAGGATCTAAAGAGACCCAGTACTTC
CASSPGAGSKETQYF
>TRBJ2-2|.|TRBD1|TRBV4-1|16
TGCGCCAGCAGCTTCGGACAGGAGACGAACACCGGGGAGCTGTTTTTT
CASSFGQETNTGELFF
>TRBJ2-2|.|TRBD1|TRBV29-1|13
TGCAGCGTTACAGGGGGCAACACCGGGGAGCTGTTTTTT
CSVTGGNTGELFF
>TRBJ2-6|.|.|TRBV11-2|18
TGTGCCAGCAGCTTAGGAGTTGTTGTGGGCTCTGGGGCCAACGTCCTGACTTTC
CASSLGVVVGSGANVLTF
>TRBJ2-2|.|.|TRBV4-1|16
TGCGCCAGCAGCCCGCGCCAGGGACGCAACACCGGGGAGCTGTTTTTT
CASSPRQGRNTGELFF
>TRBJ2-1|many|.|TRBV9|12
TGTGCCAGCAGCGTAGGCTACAATGAGCAGTTCTTC
CASSVGYNEQFF